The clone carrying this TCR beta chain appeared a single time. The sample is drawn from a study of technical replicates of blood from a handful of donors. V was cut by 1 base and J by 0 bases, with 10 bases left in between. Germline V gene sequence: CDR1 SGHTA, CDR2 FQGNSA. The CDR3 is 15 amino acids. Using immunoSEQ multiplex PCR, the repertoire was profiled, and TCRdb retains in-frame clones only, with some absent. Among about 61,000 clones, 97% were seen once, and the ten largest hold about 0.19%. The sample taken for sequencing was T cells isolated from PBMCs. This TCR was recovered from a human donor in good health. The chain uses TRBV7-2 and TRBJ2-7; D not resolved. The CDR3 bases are TGTGCCAGCAGCTTAGGGAGTCTCCTCTCCTACGAGCAGTACTTC. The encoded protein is CASSLGSLLSYEQYF.